The sequence of this TCR beta chain was determined in a study of T cell repertoires in cytomegalovirus infection. Comments on this clonotype: Its antigen is unidentified.

MiXCR, run by TCRdb on the reads, gives a single entry per CDR3 protein. The table has approximately 770,000 distinct CDR3 sequences, around 29% seen once; the top ten hold over 10%. CDR1 SNHLY and CDR2 FYNNEI come from the germline V gene. CDR3 length equals 15 residues. V shed 4 bases and J 2 bases; nucleotides not matched to a gene: 4. Study observations and caveats: CMV-specific HLA-C-restricted TCR beta clonotypes dominated the ex vivo response.

The chain carries TRBV2 and TRBJ1-2; 10 bases line up with TRBD1. Sequencing was performed on cultured CD8+ T cells from PBMCs, taken from culture after CMV antigen stimulation. This receptor was taken from a human donor in good health (CMV status not recorded). Some clones in this sample may be carry-over from other donors' samples. The CDR3 DNA is TGTGCCAGCAGTGGGAGACAGGGGGCAAACTATGGCTACACCTTC. It codes for CASSGRQGANYGYTF.